This TCR beta chain was profiled in a study of blood T cell repertoires in COVID-19. In the study overall: Sites in the United States, Italy and Spain provided acute and convalescent COVID-19 samples.

The length of the CDR3 is 17 residues. Trimming at V came to 2 bases and at J to 7 bases, leaving 12 bases not matched to a gene. Per the germline V gene, CDR1 is LGHNT and CDR2 is FRNRAP. In the original workflow: Amplified reference gene primers provided the basis for estimating nucleated cell counts. Using immunoSEQ multiplex PCR, the repertoire was profiled, and TCRdb retains in-frame clones only, with some absent. V and J calls and clone size are given by that table; D and trimming were obtained from the DNA. The table lists approximately 71,000 clones, approximately 85% of them singletons. The specimen sequenced was peripheral blood. This receptor was obtained from a human donor in a cohort sampled during active COVID-19. The chain links TRBV12-5 to TRBJ2-2; TRBD2 aligns across 8 bases. The CDR3: CASGLIAGPYLGGELFF. The DNA for the CDR3 is TGTGCTAGTGGTTTGATAGCGGGGCCTTACTTGGGCGGGGAGCTGTTTTTT.